The clone carrying this TCR beta chain has just a few counts. Its antigen is still unknown. This CDR3 comprises 15 residues. V was clipped by 2 bases and J by 6 bases; unmatched bases: 7. Libraries for TCRalpha and TCRbeta carried sample barcodes and unique molecular identifiers via 5'RACE. TCRdb called the 5' RACE reads again in MiXCR, with one record for every CDR3 protein. The data show hundreds of thousands of distinct CDR3 sequences, 20% to 25% seen once. These data originate in a study of T-cell memory formation after mild COVID-19. Across the whole study: Among the donors, TCR clusters were largely specific to each donor. Findings and caveats of the study: There were some responding clones in pre-infection memory, which suggested that cross-reactive memory had joined. Among clones contracting day 15 to 85, CD4/CD8 was balanced, whereas later expanders leaned CD4+.

Sequencing used PBMCs or a T cell subset sorted from them (not recorded which). The sequence came from an adult woman who had mild COVID-19 (a few samples of this study predate the infection). Cell type and time point are not known. The chain couples TRBV12-3 or TRBV12-4 to TRBJ2-7; 10 nucleotides agree with TRBD2. CDR3 loop: CASSLSSGGAGEQYF. CDR3 bases: TGTGCCAGCAGTTTATCGAGCGGGGGGGCAGGCGAGCAGTACTTC.